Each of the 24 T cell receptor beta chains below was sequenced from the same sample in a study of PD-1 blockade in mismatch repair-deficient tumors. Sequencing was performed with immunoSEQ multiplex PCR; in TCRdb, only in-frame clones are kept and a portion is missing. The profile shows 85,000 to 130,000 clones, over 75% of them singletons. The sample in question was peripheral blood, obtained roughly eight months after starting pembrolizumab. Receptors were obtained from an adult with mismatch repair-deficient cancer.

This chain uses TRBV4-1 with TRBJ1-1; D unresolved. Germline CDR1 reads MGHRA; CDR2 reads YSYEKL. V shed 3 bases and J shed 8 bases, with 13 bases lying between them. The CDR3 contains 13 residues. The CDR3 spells CASSHDTVIEAFF. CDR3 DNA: TGCGCCAGCAGCCATGACACCGTCATAGAAGCTTTCTTT.

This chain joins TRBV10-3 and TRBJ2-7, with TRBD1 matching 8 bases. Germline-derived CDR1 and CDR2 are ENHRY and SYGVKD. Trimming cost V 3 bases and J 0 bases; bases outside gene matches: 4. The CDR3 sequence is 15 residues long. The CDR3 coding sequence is TGTGCCATCAGTGATGGGACAGGCTTCTCCTACGAGCAGTACTTC. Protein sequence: CAISDGTGFSYEQYF.

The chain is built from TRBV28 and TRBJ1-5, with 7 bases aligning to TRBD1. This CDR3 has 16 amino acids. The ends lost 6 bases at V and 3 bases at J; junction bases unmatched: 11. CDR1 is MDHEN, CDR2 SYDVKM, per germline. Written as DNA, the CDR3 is TGTGCCAGCAGATCTTGGACAGGCACCATCAATCAGCCCCAGCATTTT. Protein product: CASRSWTGTINQPQHF.

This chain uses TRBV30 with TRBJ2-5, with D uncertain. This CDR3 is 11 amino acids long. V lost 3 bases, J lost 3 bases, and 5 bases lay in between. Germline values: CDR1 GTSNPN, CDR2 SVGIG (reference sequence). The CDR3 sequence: CAWSAEETQYF. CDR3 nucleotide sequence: TGTGCCTGGAGCGCGGAAGAGACCCAGTACTTC.

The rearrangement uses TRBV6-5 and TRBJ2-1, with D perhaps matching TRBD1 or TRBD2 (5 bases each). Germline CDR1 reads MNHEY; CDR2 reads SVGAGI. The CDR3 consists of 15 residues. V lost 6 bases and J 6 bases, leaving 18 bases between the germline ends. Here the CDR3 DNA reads TGTGCCAGCAGAAAGGGGAGTAGCGATGGCAATGAGCAGTTCTTC. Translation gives CASRKGSSDGNEQFF.

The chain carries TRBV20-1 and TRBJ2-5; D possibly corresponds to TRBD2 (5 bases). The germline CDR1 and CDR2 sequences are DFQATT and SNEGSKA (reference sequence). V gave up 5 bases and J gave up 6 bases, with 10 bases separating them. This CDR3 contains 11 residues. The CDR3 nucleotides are TGCAGTGCTGAGGGTTCTAAGACCCAGTACTTC. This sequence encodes CSAEGSKTQYF.

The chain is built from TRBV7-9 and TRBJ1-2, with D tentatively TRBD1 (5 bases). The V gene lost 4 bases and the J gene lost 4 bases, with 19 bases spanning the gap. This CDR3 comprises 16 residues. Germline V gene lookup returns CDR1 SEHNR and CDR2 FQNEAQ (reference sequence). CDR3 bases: TGTGCCAGCAGCTCCCGGGACTTTACCGCCCTCTATGGCTACACCTTC. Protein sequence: CASSSRDFTALYGYTF.

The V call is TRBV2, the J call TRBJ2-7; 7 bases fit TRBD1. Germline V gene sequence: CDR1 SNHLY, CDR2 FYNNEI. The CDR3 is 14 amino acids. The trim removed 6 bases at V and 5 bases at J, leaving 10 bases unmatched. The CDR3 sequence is CASRRDSSTHEQYF. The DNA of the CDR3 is TGTGCCAGCAGAAGGGACAGTAGTACCCACGAGCAGTACTTC.

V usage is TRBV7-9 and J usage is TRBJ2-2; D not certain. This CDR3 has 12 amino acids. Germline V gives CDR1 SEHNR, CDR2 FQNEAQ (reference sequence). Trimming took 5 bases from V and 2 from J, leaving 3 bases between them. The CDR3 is CASSPNTGELFF. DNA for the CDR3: TGTGCCAGCAGCCCAAACACCGGGGAGCTGTTTTTT.

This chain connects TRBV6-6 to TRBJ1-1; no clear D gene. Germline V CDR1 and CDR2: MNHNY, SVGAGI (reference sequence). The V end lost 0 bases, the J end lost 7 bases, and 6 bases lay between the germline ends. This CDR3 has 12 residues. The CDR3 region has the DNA TGTGCCAGCAGTTACTCGGGCAATGAAGCTTTCTTT. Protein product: CASSYSGNEAFF.

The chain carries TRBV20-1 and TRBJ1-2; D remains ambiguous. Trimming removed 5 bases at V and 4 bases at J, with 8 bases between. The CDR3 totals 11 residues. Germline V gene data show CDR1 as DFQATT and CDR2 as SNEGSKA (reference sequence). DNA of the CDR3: TGCAGTGCTTCCTCGGGCTATGGCTACACCTTC. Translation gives CSASSGYGYTF.

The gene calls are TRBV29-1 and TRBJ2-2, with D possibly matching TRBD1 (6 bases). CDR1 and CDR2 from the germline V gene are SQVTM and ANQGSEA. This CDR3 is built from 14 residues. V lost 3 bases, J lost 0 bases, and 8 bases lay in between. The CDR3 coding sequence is TGCAGCGTTGAGAACAGGGCGAACACCGGGGAGCTGTTTTTT. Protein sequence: CSVENRANTGELFF.

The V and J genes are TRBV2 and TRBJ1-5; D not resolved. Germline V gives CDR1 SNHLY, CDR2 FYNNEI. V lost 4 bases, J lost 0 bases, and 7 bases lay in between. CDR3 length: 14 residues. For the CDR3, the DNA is TGTGCCAGCAGTGCCCCTAATAGCAATCAGCCCCAGCATTTT. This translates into CASSAPNSNQPQHF. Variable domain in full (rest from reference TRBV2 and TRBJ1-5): EPEVTQTPSHQVTQMGQEVILRCVPISNHLYFYWYRQILGQKVEFLVSFYNNEISEKSEIFDDQFSVERPDGSNFTLKIRSTKLEDSAMYFCASSAPNSNQPQHFGDGTRLSIL.

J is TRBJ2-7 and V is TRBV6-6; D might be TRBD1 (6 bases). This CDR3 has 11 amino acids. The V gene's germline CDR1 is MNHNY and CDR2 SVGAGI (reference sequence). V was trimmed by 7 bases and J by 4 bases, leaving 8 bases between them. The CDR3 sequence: CASNTGYEQYF. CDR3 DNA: TGTGCCAGCAATACAGGGTACGAGCAGTACTTC.

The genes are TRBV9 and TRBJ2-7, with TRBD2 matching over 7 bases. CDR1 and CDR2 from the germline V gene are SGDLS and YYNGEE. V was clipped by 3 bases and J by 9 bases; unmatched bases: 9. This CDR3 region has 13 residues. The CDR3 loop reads CASSAKPLAPQYF. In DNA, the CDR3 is TGTGCCAGCAGCGCAAAACCACTAGCGCCGCAGTACTTC.

The CDR3 reads CATSREGDRNYEQYF. In DNA, the CDR3 is TGTGCCACCAGCAGAGAGGGGGACAGAAACTACGAGCAGTACTTC. The chain carries TRBV15 and TRBJ2-7, with TRBD1 matching over 7 bases. J gave up 3 bases and V 0 bases, and 5 bases lay outside the gene matches. The CDR3 runs 15 residues. Per the germline V gene, CDR1 is LNHNV and CDR2 is YYDKDF (reference sequence).

In DNA form, the CDR3 reads TGTGCCAGCAGCCCCGGGACAGGGGGCTTGTATGAGCAGTTCTTC. Protein: CASSPGTGGLYEQFF. The V call is TRBV11-3, the J call TRBJ2-1; 12 bases fit TRBD1. The CDR3 length is 15 residues. Germline CDR1 SGHNT, CDR2 YENEEA. The V gene end was trimmed by 5 bases and the J gene end by 8 bases; junction bases not matched to a gene: 7.

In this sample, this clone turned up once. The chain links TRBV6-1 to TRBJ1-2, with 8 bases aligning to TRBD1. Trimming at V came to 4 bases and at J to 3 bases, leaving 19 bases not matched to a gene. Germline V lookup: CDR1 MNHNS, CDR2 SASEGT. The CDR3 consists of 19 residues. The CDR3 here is CASSAGRWAGGASYYGYTF. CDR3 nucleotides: TGTGCCAGCAGTGCTGGTCGGTGGGCAGGGGGCGCATCCTACTATGGCTACACCTTC.

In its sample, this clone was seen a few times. This CDR3 is CASSPRDRGTFEQYF. As DNA, the CDR3 is TGTGCCAGCAGCCCCCGGGACAGGGGGACCTTCGAGCAGTACTTC. The chain joins TRBV7-9 to TRBJ2-7; 11 bases are shared with TRBD1. CDR1 is SEHNR and CDR2 is FQNEAQ in the germline V gene (reference sequence). V shed 5 bases and J 6 bases; nucleotides not matched to a gene: 9. CDR3 length: 15 residues.

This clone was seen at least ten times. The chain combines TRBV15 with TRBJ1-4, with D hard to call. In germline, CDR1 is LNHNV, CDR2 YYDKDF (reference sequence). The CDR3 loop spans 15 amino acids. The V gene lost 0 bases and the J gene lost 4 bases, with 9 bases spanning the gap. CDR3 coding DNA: TGTGCCACCAGCAGAGATGGCAGCCGTAATGAAAAACTGTTTTTT. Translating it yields CATSRDGSRNEKLFF.

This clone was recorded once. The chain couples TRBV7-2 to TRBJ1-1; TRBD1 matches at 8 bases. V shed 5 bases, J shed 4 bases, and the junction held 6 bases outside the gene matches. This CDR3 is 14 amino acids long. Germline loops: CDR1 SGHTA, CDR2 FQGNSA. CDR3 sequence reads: CASSGQGPGTEAFF. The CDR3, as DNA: TGTGCCAGCAGCGGACAGGGTCCGGGCACTGAAGCTTTCTTT.

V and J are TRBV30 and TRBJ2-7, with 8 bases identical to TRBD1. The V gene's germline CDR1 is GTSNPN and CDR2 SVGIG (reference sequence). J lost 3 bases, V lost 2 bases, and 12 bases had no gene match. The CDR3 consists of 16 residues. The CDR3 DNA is TGTGCCTGGAGTTGGAGTGGGTCAGACAGGGGCTACGAGCAGTACTTC. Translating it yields CAWSWSGSDRGYEQYF. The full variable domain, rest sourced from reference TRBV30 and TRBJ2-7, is SQTIHQWPATLVQPVGSPLSLECTVEGTSNPNLYWYRQAAGRGLQLLFYSVGIGQISSEVPQNLSASRPQDRQFILSSKKLLLSDSGFYLCAWSWSGSDRGYEQYFGPGTRLTVT.

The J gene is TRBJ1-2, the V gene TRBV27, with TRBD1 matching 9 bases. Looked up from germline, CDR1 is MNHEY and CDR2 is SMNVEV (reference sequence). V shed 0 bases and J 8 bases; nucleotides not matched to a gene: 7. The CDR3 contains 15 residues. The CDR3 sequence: CASSLSGTGYNGYTF. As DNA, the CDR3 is TGTGCCAGCAGTTTATCCGGGACAGGGTATAACGGCTACACCTTC.

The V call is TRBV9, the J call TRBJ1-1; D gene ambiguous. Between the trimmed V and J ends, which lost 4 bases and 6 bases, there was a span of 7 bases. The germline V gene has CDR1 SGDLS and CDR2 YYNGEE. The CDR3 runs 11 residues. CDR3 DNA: TGTGCCAGCAGCCAAGGCGCTGAAGCTTTCTTT. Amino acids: CASSQGAEAFF.